A single sample is the source of the 14 T cell receptor beta chains below, sequenced in a study of blood T cell repertoires in COVID-19. Here immunoSEQ multiplex PCR was the method, and the copy in TCRdb shows in-frame clones only, minus some. The repertoire holds 400,000 to 450,000 clones, with 75% to 90% as singletons. Material for sequencing was PBMCs or T cells enriched from blood (not recorded which). All receptors come from a man under 40 who had recovered from COVID-19.

There are a few counts of this clone. The J gene is TRBJ1-4, the V gene TRBV6-4; D is undetermined. From germline, CDR1 is MRHNA and CDR2 SNTAGT. This CDR3 spans 16 amino acids. V was pared by 0 bases and J by 7 bases, with 15 bases between. Written as DNA, the CDR3 is TGTGCCAGCAGTGACTCCGACCTCATGGAGAGTGAAAAACTGTTTTTT. Its translation is CASSDSDLMESEKLFF.

The chain is built from TRBV25-1 and TRBJ2-3, with unresolved D. The germline CDR1 and CDR2 sequences are MGHDK and SYGVNS. The CDR3 consists of 14 residues. The V gene lost 2 bases and the J gene lost 12 bases, with 18 bases spanning the gap. The CDR3 reads CASSELLSADRQYF. The CDR3 DNA reads as TGTGCCAGCAGTGAACTCCTCAGCGCAGACCGACAGTATTTT.

CDR3 amino acids: CASSPGLSGNTIYF. CDR3 nucleotides: TGTGCCAGCAGCCCCGGACTGTCTGGAAACACCATATATTTT. This chain connects TRBV7-6 to TRBJ1-3; no clear D gene. CDR3 length: 14 amino acids. Germline V CDR1 and CDR2: SGHVS, FNYEAQ. Trimming pared 5 bases from V and 1 base from J, leaving 9 bases between.

The J gene is TRBJ2-1, the V gene TRBV24-1; the D is unclear. CDR1 and CDR2 (germline): KGHDR, SFDVKD. Trimming took off 2 bases at V and 12 bases at J, with 7 bases between the two ends. This CDR3 contains 11 residues. The CDR3 bases are TGTGCCACCAGTGATTCCGGTTCGCAGTTCTTC. It codes for CATSDSGSQFF.

V gene TRBV5-1 combines with J gene TRBJ2-7, with D tentatively TRBD1 (5 bases). Germline CDR1 and CDR2: SGHRS and YFSETQ. CDR3 length: 14 residues. Trimming removed 4 bases at V and 0 bases at J, with 11 bases between. CDR3 nucleotide sequence: TGCGCCAGCAGCAACGGACAAAGCTCCTACGAGCAGTACTTC. Protein product: CASSNGQSSYEQYF.

This chain links TRBV6-5 with TRBJ1-4; unclear D gene. The CDR3 has 13 residues. The germline CDR1 and CDR2 sequences are MNHEY and SVGAGI. The germline V and J ends were trimmed by 8 bases and 3 bases, with 10 bases remaining between them. In DNA form, the CDR3 reads TGTGCCAGCGTGGGAGGGCCTAATGAAAAACTGTTTTTT. This translates into CASVGGPNEKLFF.

The rearrangement links TRBV18 to TRBJ1-3; the match to TRBD1 covers 7 bases. J lost 2 bases, V lost 3 bases, and 4 bases had no gene match. The CDR3 spans 15 residues. Germline CDR1 reads KGHSH; CDR2 reads LQKENI. The CDR3 bases are TGTGCCAGCTCACCCGGAGGGACAGCTGGAAACACCATATATTTT. Translation: CASSPGGTAGNTIYF.

This sequence joins TRBV18 and TRBJ1-4; weak D call: TRBD1 (5 bases). V shed 2 bases and J shed 8 bases, with 15 bases lying between them. CDR3 length: 15 amino acids. Germline values: CDR1 KGHSH, CDR2 LQKENI. The CDR3 DNA sequence: TGTGCCAGCTCACCAAACGGAGGGGCAGGGGAAAAACTGTTTTTT. As protein: CASSPNGGAGEKLFF.

In its sample, this clone was seen once. The CDR3: CASSPGDRGTYEQYF. In DNA form, the CDR3 reads TGTGCCAGCTCACCAGGGGACAGGGGAACCTACGAGCAGTACTTC. The chain employs TRBV18 and TRBJ2-7; 10 nucleotides match TRBD1. V shed 2 bases and J 2 bases; nucleotides not matched to a gene: 3. Germline V CDR1 and CDR2: KGHSH, LQKENI. This CDR3 has 15 amino acids.

The chain links TRBV6-6 to TRBJ1-5; 8 nucleotides align to TRBD1. CDR1 is MNHNY and CDR2 is SVGAGI in the germline V gene (reference sequence). CDR3 size: 16 residues. J gave up 6 bases and V 0 bases, and 7 bases lay outside the gene matches. This chain's CDR3 is CASSYSPGGYGQPQHF. The CDR3, as DNA: TGTGCCAGCAGTTACTCTCCAGGGGGCTATGGTCAGCCCCAGCATTTT.

The table lists this clone with a count of one. The genes are TRBV7-9 and TRBJ2-3, with 14 bases matching TRBD2. Germline CDR1 SEHNR, CDR2 FQNEAQ (reference sequence). V lost 5 bases to trimming and J lost 5 bases; unmatched junction nucleotides: 6. CDR3 size: 16 residues. CDR3 sequence (DNA): TGTGCCAGCAGCCTGGGACTAGCGGGAGCTTTAGATACGCAGTATTTT. Translation: CASSLGLAGALDTQYF.

A single count supports this clone. V and J are TRBV5-5 and TRBJ2-2; TRBD2 matches 10 bases. This CDR3 contains 18 residues. The J segment lost 6 bases and the V segment lost 5 bases, leaving 16 bases of the junction unmatched. CDR1 is SGHKS, CDR2 YYEKEE, per germline (reference sequence). The CDR3 coding sequence is TGTGCCAGCAGTTGGGGACTAGCGAGAACGAAGAGGCCCGGGGAGCTGTTTTTT. Protein: CASSWGLARTKRPGELFF.

V gene TRBV5-6 combines with J gene TRBJ1-5; 8 nucleotides match TRBD1. Losses at the gene ends were 5 bases for V and 6 bases for J; bases not matched to a gene: 7. The germline gives CDR1 SGHDT, CDR2 YYEEEE. The CDR3 loop spans 14 amino acids. The CDR3 DNA reads as TGTGCCAGCAGACAACAGGGGGTGTCTCAGCCCCAGCATTTT. It is translated as CASRQQGVSQPQHF.

In its sample, this clone was seen a few times. The chain links TRBV10-3 to TRBJ2-3; maybe TRBD1 (5 bases). CDR1 and CDR2 from the germline V gene are ENHRY and SYGVKD. The CDR3 contains 13 residues. V lost 4 bases, J lost 11 bases, and 16 bases lay in between. The CDR3 here is CAISGQPDQRQYF. As DNA, the CDR3 is TGTGCCATCAGTGGACAGCCCGATCAGAGGCAGTATTTT.